These T cell receptor beta chains were read from a single sample in a study of shared clonotypes between healthy human individuals. TCRdb keeps only in-frame clones here, not all; method: immunoSEQ multiplex PCR. Of hundreds of thousands of clones listed, 95% are singletons. Sequencing was performed on naive CD8+ T cells sorted from blood. All receptors derive from a woman in her 30s in good health. The CDR3 runs from the conserved cysteine through the conserved F or W. The D gene is left open where the match is weak.

d_call	j_call	v_call	cdr3_nt	cdr3_aa
TRBD2	TRBJ2-1	TRBV28	TGTGCCAGCAGTTTCACGGGAGGGATGAGCTCCTACAATGAGCAGTTCTTC	CASSFTGGMSSYNEQFF
.	TRBJ2-5	TRBV27	TGTGCCAGCAGTTTTATGCCCCAAGAGACCCAGTACTTC	CASSFMPQETQYF
TRBD2	TRBJ2-1	TRBV29-1	TGCAGCGGGGACTACGGTTTATCGGGTGAGCAGTTCTTC	CSGDYGLSGEQFF
TRBD2	TRBJ2-1	TRBV7-6	TGTGCCAGCAGCCCGGGAGCGGGAGGGCCTGACAATGAGCAGTTCTTC	CASSPGAGGPDNEQFF
.	TRBJ1-1	TRBV7-9	TGTGCCAGCAGCTTCTTTCCCGAGAACACTGAAGCTTTCTTT	CASSFFPENTEAFF
TRBD2	TRBJ2-2	TRBV9	TGTGCCAGCAGCCCGGGGCAGGGGCTAGCGGGAGGTGGGGAGCTGTTTTTT	CASSPGQGLAGGGELFF
.	TRBJ2-7	TRBV28	TGTGCCAGCAGTTTTGCGGGTAATGTCTACGAGCAGTACTTC	CASSFAGNVYEQYF
TRBD2	TRBJ2-7	TRBV29-1	TGCAGCGTCCACAGCGGGAATAGAAACGAGCAGTACTTC	CSVHSGNRNEQYF
.	TRBJ1-2	TRBV19	TGTGCCAGTATGGGAGTCGATGGCTACACCTTC	CASMGVDGYTF
.	TRBJ1-1	TRBV6-5	TGTGCCAGCAATGACGGGAACACTGAAGCTTTCTTT	CASNDGNTEAFF
.	TRBJ2-5	TRBV28	TGTGCCAGCAGCCGACCCGAAGAGACCCAGTACTTC	CASSRPEETQYF